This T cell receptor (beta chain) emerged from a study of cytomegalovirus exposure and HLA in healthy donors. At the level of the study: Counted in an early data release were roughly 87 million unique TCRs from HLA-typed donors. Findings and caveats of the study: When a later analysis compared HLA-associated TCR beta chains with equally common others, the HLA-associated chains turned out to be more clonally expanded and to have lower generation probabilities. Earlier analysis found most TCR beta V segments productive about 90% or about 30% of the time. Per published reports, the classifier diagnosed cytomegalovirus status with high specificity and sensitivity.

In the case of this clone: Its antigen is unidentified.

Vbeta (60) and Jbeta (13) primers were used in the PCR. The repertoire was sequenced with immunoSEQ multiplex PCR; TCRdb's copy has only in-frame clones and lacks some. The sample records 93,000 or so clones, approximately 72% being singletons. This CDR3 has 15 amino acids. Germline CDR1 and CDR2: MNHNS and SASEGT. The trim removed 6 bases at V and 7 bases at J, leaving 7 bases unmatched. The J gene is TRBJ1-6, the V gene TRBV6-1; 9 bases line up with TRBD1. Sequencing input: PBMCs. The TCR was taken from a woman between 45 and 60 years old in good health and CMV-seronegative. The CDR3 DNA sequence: TGTGCCAGCAGGGGCGACAGGGGGTTCAATTCACCCCTCCACTTT. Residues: CASRGDRGFNSPLHF.